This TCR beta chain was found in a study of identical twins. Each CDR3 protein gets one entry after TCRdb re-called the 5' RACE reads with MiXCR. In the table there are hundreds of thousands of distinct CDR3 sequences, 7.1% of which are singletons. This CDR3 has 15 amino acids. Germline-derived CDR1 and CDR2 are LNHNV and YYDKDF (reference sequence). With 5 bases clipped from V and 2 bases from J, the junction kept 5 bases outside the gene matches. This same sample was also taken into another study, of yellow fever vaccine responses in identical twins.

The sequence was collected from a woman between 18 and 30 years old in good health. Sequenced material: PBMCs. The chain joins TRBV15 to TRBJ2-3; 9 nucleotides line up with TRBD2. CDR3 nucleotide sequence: TGTGCCACCAGCCCAAGGACTAGCGCCACAGATACGCAGTATTTT. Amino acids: CATSPRTSATDTQYF.